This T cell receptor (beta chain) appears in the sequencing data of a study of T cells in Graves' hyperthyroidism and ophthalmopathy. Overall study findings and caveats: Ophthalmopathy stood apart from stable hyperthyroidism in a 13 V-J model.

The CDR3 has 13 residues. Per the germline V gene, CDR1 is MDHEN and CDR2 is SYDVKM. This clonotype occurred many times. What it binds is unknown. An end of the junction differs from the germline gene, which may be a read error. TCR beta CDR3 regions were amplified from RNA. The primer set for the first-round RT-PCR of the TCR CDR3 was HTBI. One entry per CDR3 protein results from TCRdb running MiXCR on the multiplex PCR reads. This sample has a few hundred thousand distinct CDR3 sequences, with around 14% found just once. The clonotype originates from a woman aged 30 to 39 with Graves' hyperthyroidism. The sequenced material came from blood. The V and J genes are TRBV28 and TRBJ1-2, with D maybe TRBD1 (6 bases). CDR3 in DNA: TGTACCAGCGGGCACAGGGAGAACTATGGCTACACCTTC. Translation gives CTSGHRENYGYTF.